These T cell receptor beta chains were read from a single sample in a study of radiotherapy plus CTLA-4 blockade in lung cancer. Method: immunoSEQ multiplex PCR; TCRdb's copy keeps in-frame clones and lacks some. The repertoire holds over 75,000 clones, with 80% to 90% as singletons. Sample: peripheral blood, taken from a patient treated with radiotherapy plus ipilimumab. These receptors were collected from a human donor with non-small cell lung cancer who had stable disease on radiotherapy plus ipilimumab. Both conserved end residues are part of each CDR3. A D gene is named only where the DNA matches it firmly. Rows give clone size only sometimes, using once, few, many, or a class for an expanded clone.

TRBJ2-7 | TRBV28 | . | TRBD1 | TGTGCCAGCAGTACCCCGGGACAGTCGGTTTACGAGCAGTACTTC | CASSTPGQSVYEQYF
TRBJ1-3 | TRBV19 | . | . | TGTGCCAGTAGTCCCGACAGTCGAAACACCATATATTTT | CASSPDSRNTIYF
TRBJ1-2 | TRBV28 | . | . | TGTGCCAGCAGTTTTGAGTGGGGGTGGACAGTGGACTATGGCTACACCTTC | CASSFEWGWTVDYGYTF
TRBJ2-7 | TRBV5-5 | . | . | TGTGCCAGCAGCGCTAGGGCCTGGAGAGCCCTGAACTACGAGCAGTACTTC | CASSARAWRALNYEQYF
TRBJ2-7 | TRBV7-9 | . | . | TGTGCCAGCAGCTTAGCGATGGGGGCCACGGGGGAGCAGTACTTC | CASSLAMGATGEQYF
TRBJ2-3 | TRBV2 | . | . | TGTGCCAGCAGTGAAGTTTATCGACGGTTCATGGATACGCAGTATTTT | CASSEVYRRFMDTQYF
TRBJ2-2 | TRBV7-9 | . | . | TGTGCCAGCAGCTTAGTTGGAGGGATCGCCGGGGAGCTGTTTTTT | CASSLVGGIAGELFF
TRBJ2-7 | TRBV2 | . | TRBD2 | TGTGCCAGCAGTGAAGGACTAGCGGCCACGTTCGAGCAGTACTTC | CASSEGLAATFEQYF
TRBJ1-6 | TRBV27 | . | TRBD1 | TGTGCCAGCAGTCCGCGGACAGGCCCAAATAATTCACCCCTCCACTTT | CASSPRTGPNNSPLHF
TRBJ2-5 | TRBV30 | . | . | TGTGCCTCCTCATACTTGACGGATCAAGAGACCCAGTACTTC | CASSYLTDQETQYF
TRBJ2-2 | TRBV5-1 | . | TRBD2 | TGCGCCAGCAGCCACGGACTAGCGGGAGCGGGCGGGGAGCTGTTTTTT | CASSHGLAGAGGELFF
TRBJ1-4 | TRBV18 | . | TRBD1 | TGTGCCAGCTCGGGGACAGGGGCTGCAACTAATGAAAAACTGTTTTTT | CASSGTGAATNEKLFF
TRBJ1-1 | TRBV14 | . | . | TGTGCCAGCAGCCAAGTGGGGATGAACACTGAAGCTTTCTTT | CASSQVGMNTEAFF
TRBJ2-2 | TRBV15 | . | . | TGTGCCACCAGCAGAGGGGACACCGGGGAGCTGTTTTTT | CATSRGDTGELFF
TRBJ1-2 | TRBV28 | . | TRBD1 | TGTGCCAGCAGTTCCGGACAGGGTAATGGCTACACCTTC | CASSSGQGNGYTF
TRBJ1-4 | TRBV4-2 | . | TRBD1 | TGTGCCAGCAGCCAAGATTCCAGGGGGCCAAATGAAAAACTGTTTTTT | CASSQDSRGPNEKLFF
TRBJ1-2 | TRBV7-6 | . | . | TGTGCCAGCAGCTTAGGGGTAGGGGGGGCAGATGGCTACACCTTC | CASSLGVGGADGYTF
TRBJ2-1 | TRBV6-5 | . | . | TGTGCCAGCAGTTATCAAAGTGAGCAGTTCTTC | CASSYQSEQFF
TRBJ1-3 | TRBV10-3 | few | . | TGCCCAAGGGGGAAGGATGGAAACACCATATATTTT | CPRGKDGNTIYF
TRBJ2-7 | TRBV27 | . | . | TGTGCCAGCAGTTTATACTTGCACGCCGAGCAGTACTTC | CASSLYLHAEQYF
TRBJ2-7 | TRBV28 | . | TRBD1 | TGTGCCAGCAGAACAGGGGCCTACGAGCAGTACTTC | CASRTGAYEQYF
TRBJ2-7 | TRBV6-5 | . | . | TGTGCCAGCAGTTACTCGGCCCTGGGGGAGCAGTACTTC | CASSYSALGEQYF
TRBJ1-1 | TRBV18 | . | . | TGTGCCAGCTCACCACCGGGGGGGAGTGAAGCTTTCTTT | CASSPPGGSEAFF
TRBJ2-7 | TRBV7-6 | . | TRBD1 | TGTGCCAGCAGCTTAGCGGTGGGACAGGGACTTTACGAGCAGTACTTC | CASSLAVGQGLYEQYF
TRBJ1-6 | TRBV6-5 | . | . | TGTGCCAGCAGTTACTCGGGGGCTGGTACCCTCCACTTT | CASSYSGAGTLHF
TRBJ2-1 | TRBV27 | once | . | TGTGCCAGCAGTTTTTTGCTTGGTGGAAGGGGTTCCCACAATGAGCAGTTCTTC | CASSFLLGGRGSHNEQFF
TRBJ1-1 | TRBV6-1 | . | . | TGTGCCAGCACGACGGTATTGAACACTGAAGCTTTCTTT | CASTTVLNTEAFF
TRBJ1-2 | TRBV29-1 | once | . | TGCAGCGTTGGGGAATACGAGGACTATGGCTACACCTTC | CSVGEYEDYGYTF
TRBJ2-3 | TRBV30 | . | . | TGTGCCTGGTCACAGGGTGGCGCAGATACGCAGTATTTT | CAWSQGGADTQYF
TRBJ2-7 | TRBV7-8 | few | . | TGTGCCAGCAGAGGACCTTCCCGCTACGAGCAGTACTTC | CASRGPSRYEQYF
TRBJ2-7 | TRBV5-1 | medium-sized | TRBD1 | TGCGCCAGCAGCTTGCTAGGACAGGGACTCTCCTACGAGCAGTACTTC | CASSLLGQGLSYEQYF
TRBJ2-3 | TRBV10-1 | . | . | TGCGCCAGCAGTGCGGGAAACACAGATACGCAGTATTTT | CASSAGNTDTQYF
TRBJ2-1 | TRBV16 | few | TRBD1 | TGTGCCAGCAGCCCAGTTGGGACAGGAGCCCAGTTCTTC | CASSPVGTGAQFF
TRBJ1-4 | TRBV9 | . | . | TGTGCCAGCAGCGTAGTTGCTACTAATGAAAAACTGTTTTTT | CASSVVATNEKLFF
TRBJ2-2 | TRBV7-3 | . | . | TGTGCCAGCAGCTTAACCCGGGACGCAGAGCTGTTTTTT | CASSLTRDAELFF
TRBJ2-7 | TRBV27 | . | TRBD1 | TGTGCCAGCAGTATCGGGGGACAGGGGATCCACGAGCAGTACTTC | CASSIGGQGIHEQYF